These T cell receptor beta chains were read from a single sample in a study of shared clonotypes between healthy human individuals. Only in-frame clones appear in the TCRdb table, and some are missing; sequencing was by immunoSEQ multiplex PCR. The sample has around 1,900,000 clones, around 93% seen once. Sequencing was performed on naive CD8+ T cells from PBMCs. All receptors derive from a man aged 18-30 years in good health. Some clones in this sample may be carry-over from other donors' samples. Both conserved end residues are part of each CDR3. The order of the fields is V gene, D gene, J gene, clone size, CDR3 DNA, CDR3 protein. D genes are given only for firm matches. A clone size is listed for some rows: how often the clone was seen (once, few, many), or a class if it is expanded.

TRBV9	TRBD1	TRBJ2-3	-	TGTGCCAGCAGCGTAGGAGACAGGGTTATAGATACGCAGTATTTT	CASSVGDRVIDTQYF
TRBV27	-	TRBJ2-4	-	TGTGCCAGCAGTTTAGGGGGATTTGGGAACATTCAGTACTTC	CASSLGGFGNIQYF
TRBV7-9	-	TRBJ1-2	-	TGTGCCAGCAGCTTAGAACCAGGCGTCGGCTACACCTTC	CASSLEPGVGYTF
TRBV2	-	TRBJ2-3	-	TGTGCCAGCAGTAGCCCTCCCCGGTTCACAGATACGCAGTATTTT	CASSSPPRFTDTQYF
TRBV27	-	TRBJ2-7	-	TGTGCCAGCAGTCCCGGCGGGGACAGAAGTCGCGAGCAGTACTTC	CASSPGGDRSREQYF
TRBV19	TRBD1	TRBJ1-5	-	TGTGCCAGTAGTCCAGGGGGTGCCAATCAGCCCCAGCATTTT	CASSPGGANQPQHF
TRBV4-1	TRBD2	TRBJ2-7	-	TGCGCCAGCAGCCAGAGACTAGCGTACGAGCAGTACTTC	CASSQRLAYEQYF
TRBV4-1	-	TRBJ2-5	-	TGCGCCAGCAGCCAAGTGAGGGGTCGGGAGACCCAGTACTTC	CASSQVRGRETQYF
TRBV27	-	TRBJ1-1	few	TGTGCCAGCAGTCTACAGACAGGGAACACTGAAGCTTTCTTT	CASSLQTGNTEAFF
TRBV27	-	TRBJ1-2	-	TGTGCCAGCAGCTCGACGGGATCAGGGTATGGCTACACCTTC	CASSSTGSGYGYTF
TRBV28	TRBD1	TRBJ2-7	-	TGTGCCAGCAGTGGTCGGACGGGACAGGACTCCTACGAGCAGTACTTC	CASSGRTGQDSYEQYF
TRBV9	TRBD2	TRBJ2-1	-	TGTGCCAGCAGCGTGAGCGGGGCCCCATTCGAGCAGTTCTTC	CASSVSGAPFEQFF
TRBV7-6	-	TRBJ2-5	-	TGTGCCAGCAGCTTCGAGACAAATCCGGGAGAGACCCAGTACTTC	CASSFETNPGETQYF
TRBV7-9	-	TRBJ2-2	-	TGTGCCAGCAGCGGTAGCGATAGGGCCGGGGAGCTGTTTTTT	CASSGSDRAGELFF
TRBV7-3	-	TRBJ1-1	-	TGTGCCAGCAGCCCCGGGGGGCGCACTGAAGCTTTCTTT	CASSPGGRTEAFF
TRBV28	TRBD1	TRBJ1-5	-	TGTGCCAGCAGTTTGGCCGGGACAGGGCGGGGCGATCAGCCCCAGCATTTT	CASSLAGTGRGDQPQHF
TRBV27	-	TRBJ2-1	-	TGTGCCAGCTATCCCAACCCCGGGAATGAGCAGTTCTTC	CASYPNPGNEQFF
TRBV7-9	-	TRBJ1-3	-	TGTGCCAGCAGCCCCCTCCGGGGCGTCTCTGGAAACACCATATATTTT	CASSPLRGVSGNTIYF
TRBV7-9	-	TRBJ1-2	-	TGTGCCAGCAGCTTAGCGGGGGGAGGGGGACCCCCCTATGGCTACACCTTC	CASSLAGGGGPPYGYTF
TRBV7-8	-	TRBJ2-7	-	TGTGCCAGCAGCCCGAACTACGAGCAGTACTTC	CASSPNYEQYF
TRBV4-2	-	TRBJ1-2	-	TGTGCCAGCAGCCAAGATCAGCCGGATCATGGCTACACCTTC	CASSQDQPDHGYTF
TRBV28	-	TRBJ1-1	-	TGTGCCAGCACCATAGGGGGAGGCACTGAAGCTTTCTTT	CASTIGGGTEAFF
TRBV30	-	TRBJ2-3	-	TGTGCCTCAACTAGGGCGCTGAGGACAGATACGCAGTATTTT	CASTRALRTDTQYF
TRBV7-6	-	TRBJ2-6	-	TGTGCCAGCAGCCCCCCCGGCCCTGGGGCCAACGTCCTGACTTTC	CASSPPGPGANVLTF
TRBV27	-	TRBJ1-2	once	TGTGCCAGCAGGAACCCAGGGTTTGGCTACACCTTC	CASRNPGFGYTF
TRBV5-4	-	TRBJ2-5	-	TGTGCCAGCAGCTTGGGTACAGGGAGGGGAGAGACCCAGTACTTC	CASSLGTGRGETQYF
TRBV14	-	TRBJ2-7	once	TGTGCCAGCAGCCAAGATCATTGGAGTGCCCATAAAACGACCTACGAGCAGTACTTC	CASSQDHWSAHKTTYEQYF
TRBV14	-	TRBJ2-7	-	TGTGCCAGCAGCCAAGATGGAAACTCCTACGAGCAGTACTTC	CASSQDGNSYEQYF
TRBV7-6	TRBD1	TRBJ2-7	-	TGTGCCAGCAGCCGCGGGACAGGTTCCTACGAGCAGTACTTC	CASSRGTGSYEQYF
TRBV7-6	-	TRBJ2-7	-	TGTGCCAGCAGCCAGGGGGTTAGCGGGACCATCTACGAGCAGTACTTC	CASSQGVSGTIYEQYF
TRBV5-1	TRBD1	TRBJ2-3	-	TGCGCCAGCAGCTCGGACAGGTACACAGATACGCAGTATTTT	CASSSDRYTDTQYF
TRBV5-6	-	TRBJ2-7	-	TGTGCCAGCAGCCGGACCTCGGACGAGCAGTACTTC	CASSRTSDEQYF
TRBV9	TRBD1	TRBJ1-1	few	TGTGCCAGCAGCGTAGAAGGGGGCGGCACTGAAGCTTTCTTT	CASSVEGGGTEAFF
TRBV2	-	TRBJ2-2	-	TGTGCCAGGAGGGACACGCGGAACACCGGGGAGCTGTTTTTT	CARRDTRNTGELFF
TRBV19	-	TRBJ1-5	-	TGTGCCAGTAGTCTCCCGGAGGGGAGCAATCAGCCCCAGCATTTT	CASSLPEGSNQPQHF
TRBV4-2	TRBD1	TRBJ2-7	-	TGTGCCAGCAGCCAAATAACATTTGGACAGGGCTACGAGCAGTACTTC	CASSQITFGQGYEQYF
TRBV27	-	TRBJ1-5	-	TGTGCCAGCAGTTTATCGAGAACTTACAATAGCAATCAGCCCCAGCATTTT	CASSLSRTYNSNQPQHF
TRBV6-4	TRBD1	TRBJ1-1	-	TGTGCCAGCAGTGGAGAGAGGACAGGGATTACTGAAGCTTTCTTT	CASSGERTGITEAFF
TRBV14	-	TRBJ2-7	-	TGTGCCAGCAGCCTTACCCCTGGCCACGAGCAGTACTTC	CASSLTPGHEQYF
TRBV27	TRBD2	TRBJ2-1	once	TGTGCCAGCCACCCCGGGACTAGCGGGAGTTGGCCCTCCTACAATGAGCAGTTCTTC	CASHPGTSGSWPSYNEQFF
TRBV27	TRBD1	TRBJ1-3	once	TGTGCCAGCAGTCCAACGAGGGGGCTAGGAAACACCATATATTTT	CASSPTRGLGNTIYF
TRBV15	TRBD2	TRBJ2-7	-	TGTGCCACCAGCACCCAGACTAGCGGGGCCTACGAGCAGTACTTC	CATSTQTSGAYEQYF
TRBV7-9	-	TRBJ2-3	-	TGTGCCAGCAGCTCCTACCGGGGCACAGATACGCAGTATTTT	CASSSYRGTDTQYF
TRBV19	-	TRBJ2-7	once	TGTGCCAGTGCTGTACGGGGGGCGTATTCCGAGCAGTACTTC	CASAVRGAYSEQYF
TRBV9	TRBD1	TRBJ1-2	-	TGTGCCAGCAGCCGAACAGGGGGCAGAGGATACTATGGCTACACCTTC	CASSRTGGRGYYGYTF
TRBV5-1	-	TRBJ2-3	-	TGCGCCAGCAGCTTTTCAGCAGCGAGGGCAGATACGCAGTATTTT	CASSFSAARADTQYF
TRBV28	-	TRBJ2-1	-	TGTGCCAGCAGTTTCGGGAGTAACGCCGTAGTCCCAGGCTCCTACAATGAGCAGTTCTTC	CASSFGSNAVVPGSYNEQFF
TRBV10-3	-	TRBJ2-3	-	TGTGCCATCAGTGAGTTGTCGGATACGCAGTATTTT	CAISELSDTQYF
TRBV4-1	-	TRBJ2-5	-	TGCGCCAGCAGCCAAGCTGACCGGGATGCAGACGAGACCCAGTACTTC	CASSQADRDADETQYF